Shown below are 22 T cell receptor beta chains from a single sample sequenced in a study of T cell changes during pregnancy in multiple sclerosis. Sequenced by immunoSEQ multiplex PCR; TCRdb stores in-frame clones only, minus some. The table includes some 54,000 clones, roughly 93% detected once. The sequenced sample was peripheral blood, obtained after pregnancy. The receptors come from a female donor with multiple sclerosis, enrolled in a pregnancy study.

The V and J genes are TRBV7-9 and TRBJ2-7; D may be TRBD2 (6 bases). Germline V gives CDR1 SEHNR, CDR2 FQNEAQ (reference sequence). The CDR3 extends over 15 amino acids. Trimming took off 5 bases at V and 6 bases at J, with 20 bases between the two ends. CDR3 amino acids: CASSPGDSYGAEQYF. CDR3 nucleotides: TGTGCCAGCAGCCCCGGGGACTCTTACGGAGCCGAGCAGTACTTC.

The chain couples TRBV28 to TRBJ1-4; TRBD1 matches at 7 bases. Germline V gene lookup returns CDR1 MDHEN and CDR2 SYDVKM. V was clipped by 5 bases and J by 10 bases; unmatched bases: 16. This CDR3 region has 16 residues. CDR3: CASSPTPGTEILKLFF. The CDR3 DNA reads TGTGCCAGCAGTCCAACTCCCGGGACAGAAATCCTAAAACTGTTTTTT.

The V gene is TRBV7-2, the J gene TRBJ2-1; 7 bases agree with TRBD1. Germline-derived CDR1 and CDR2 are SGHTA and FQGNSA. J gave up 10 bases and V 2 bases, and 8 bases lay outside the gene matches. The CDR3 loop spans 14 amino acids. CDR3 DNA: TGTGCCAGCAGCTTATTATTAGGGGGCAGGGAGCAGTTCTTC. Protein: CASSLLLGGREQFF.

This chain connects TRBV11-2 to TRBJ2-2; TRBD2 matches 7 bases. In germline, CDR1 is SGHAT, CDR2 FQNNGV. The CDR3 spans 17 residues. The V gene end was trimmed by 1 base and the J gene end by 4 bases; junction bases not matched to a gene: 9. CDR3 sequence reads: CASSLVGTNKITGELFF. DNA for the CDR3: TGTGCCAGCAGCTTAGTCGGGACTAACAAAATCACCGGGGAGCTGTTTTTT.

This chain connects TRBV18 to TRBJ2-2; D might be TRBD1 (6 bases). Between the trimmed V and J ends, which lost 3 bases and 2 bases, there was a span of 13 bases. Germline V gives CDR1 KGHSH, CDR2 LQKENI. The CDR3 is 16 residues long. This chain's CDR3 is CASSPRPGTNTGELFF. CDR3 DNA: TGTGCCAGCTCACCCCGTCCTGGGACAAACACCGGGGAGCTGTTTTTT. The whole variable domain, remainder taken from reference TRBV18 and TRBJ2-2, is NAGVMQNPRHLVRRRGQEARLRCSPMKGHSHVYWYRQLPEEGLKFMVYLQKENIIDESGMPKERFSAEFPKEGPSILRIQQVVRGDSAAYFCASSPRPGTNTGELFFGEGSRLTVL.

V and J are TRBV28 and TRBJ1-2; 9 nucleotides match TRBD1. This CDR3 has 14 amino acids. The V and J ends lost 6 bases and 7 bases, in that order; junction bases with no gene match: 9. Germline V CDR1 and CDR2: MDHEN, SYDVKM. The CDR3 is CASSSGTGYGGYTF. In nucleotides, the CDR3 is TGTGCCAGCAGCTCCGGGACAGGGTATGGTGGCTACACCTTC.

The gene calls are TRBV19 and TRBJ1-2; D is undetermined. V lost 2 bases and J lost 6, with 4 bases in between. There are 11 residues in the CDR3. Germline V gene data show CDR1 as LNHDA and CDR2 as SQIVND (reference sequence). CDR3 nucleotide sequence: TGTGCCAGTAGTATATCCGATGGCTACACCTTC. Translated, it gives CASSISDGYTF.

In its sample, this clone was seen a few times. The rearrangement links TRBV7-2 to TRBJ1-1; D is perhaps TRBD1 (6 bases). CDR3 size: 14 residues. Germline V gene sequence: CDR1 SGHTA, CDR2 FQGNSA. Trimming took 3 bases from V and 4 from J, leaving 12 bases between them. The CDR3 loop reads CASSFGGTPTEAFF. The CDR3 region has the DNA TGTGCCAGCAGCTTTGGTGGGACACCCACTGAAGCTTTCTTT.

The chain carries TRBV18 and TRBJ1-1; D might be TRBD1 (5 bases). CDR1 and CDR2 (germline): KGHSH, LQKENI. Trimming stripped 4 bases from V and 5 bases from J, with 20 bases between. CDR3 size: 16 residues. As DNA, the CDR3 is TGTGCCAGCTCACTCCGAGGGAGGGGTTTTTATACTGAAGCTTTCTTT. This translates into CASSLRGRGFYTEAFF.

The chain couples TRBV28 to TRBJ1-5; 7 bases line up with TRBD1. CDR3 length: 14 residues. Germline-derived CDR1 and CDR2 are MDHEN and SYDVKM. J was trimmed by 6 bases and V by 8 bases; bases with no gene match: 10. CDR3 bases: TGTGCCAGCTCGTCAGGGGGGTTACGTCAGCCCCAGCATTTT. This codes for CASSSGGLRQPQHF.

The chain is built from TRBV5-5 and TRBJ1-5, with a possible D match to TRBD1 (5 bases). V was trimmed by 1 base and J by 1 base, leaving 12 bases between them. The CDR3 has 16 amino acids. CDR1 is SGHKS, CDR2 YYEKEE, per germline (reference sequence). The CDR3 bases are TGTGCCAGCAGCTTGACGGCCCGGGGGAGCAATCAGCCCCAGCATTTT. It encodes CASSLTARGSNQPQHF. The complete variable domain, with remaining parts taken from reference TRBV5-5 and TRBJ1-5, reads DAGVTQSPTHLIKTRGQQVTLRCSPISGHKSVSWYQQVLGQGPQFIFQYYEKEERGRGNFPDRFSARQFPNYSSELNVNALLLGDSALYLCASSLTARGSNQPQHFGDGTRLSIL.

The gene calls are TRBV6-4 and TRBJ2-1, with TRBD1 matching 8 bases. Losses at the gene ends were 6 bases for V and 4 bases for J; bases not matched to a gene: 5. This CDR3 has 14 amino acids. Germline CDR1 MRHNA, CDR2 SNTAGT. CDR3 DNA sequence: TGTGCCAGCAGCCCGGGACAGGCTTACAATGAGCAGTTCTTC. Amino acids: CASSPGQAYNEQFF.

The table lists this clone with a count of one. This chain links TRBV6-6 with TRBJ1-1, with D maybe TRBD1 (5 bases). Germline CDR1 is MNHNY and CDR2 is SVGAGI (reference sequence). V was trimmed by 6 bases and J by 0 bases, leaving 17 bases between them. The CDR3 totals 16 residues. CDR3 protein: CASSLGGAGMNTEAFF. The CDR3 nucleotides read TGTGCCAGCAGCCTAGGTGGGGCAGGGATGAACACTGAAGCTTTCTTT.

The V gene is TRBV4-2, the J gene TRBJ2-5, with TRBD2 as a possible D gene (6 bases). CDR1 and CDR2 from the germline V gene are LGHNA and YNFKEQ. V was cut by 5 bases and J by 5 bases, with 21 bases left in between. The length of the CDR3 is 16 residues. CDR3 loop: CASSLGGAGGGETQYF. CDR3 nucleotides: TGTGCCAGCAGCTTGGGGGGAGCGGGTGGGGGGGAGACCCAGTACTTC.

The chain uses TRBV7-9 and TRBJ1-4; D ambiguous. Trimming cost V 5 bases and J 2 bases, with 12 bases left between them. Per the germline V gene, CDR1 is SEHNR and CDR2 is FQNEAQ (reference sequence). The CDR3 is 15 residues long. CDR3 coding DNA: TGTGCCAGCAGCCAATATCGGTCGACTAATGAAAAACTGTTTTTT. It is translated as CASSQYRSTNEKLFF.

The rearrangement links TRBV6-5 to TRBJ2-2; the D is unclear. The V end was cut by 4 bases, the J end by 2 bases, with 5 bases between. The CDR3 sequence is 13 residues long. The germline V gene encodes CDR1 MNHEY and CDR2 SVGAGI. The CDR3 DNA is TGTGCCAGCAGTTCTTCTAACACCGGGGAGCTGTTTTTT. This translates into CASSSSNTGELFF.

The V gene is TRBV7-2, the J gene TRBJ2-7, with 11 nucleotides matching TRBD1. Germline values: CDR1 SGHTA, CDR2 FQGNSA. The junction had 4 bases not matched to a gene; V was cut back by 5 bases and J by 4 bases. This CDR3 is built from 14 residues. The CDR3: CASSPGQGAYEQYF. As DNA, the CDR3 is TGTGCCAGCAGCCCCGGACAGGGGGCGTACGAGCAGTACTTC.

This chain joins TRBV6-1 and TRBJ1-4, with 9 nucleotides matching TRBD1. This CDR3 has 15 amino acids. J was trimmed by 5 bases and V by 6 bases; bases with no gene match: 7. CDR1 is MNHNS and CDR2 is SASEGT in the germline V gene. The DNA for the CDR3 is TGTGCCAGCAGGGGGCCCGGGACAGGGAATGAAAAACTGTTTTTT. This encodes CASRGPGTGNEKLFF.

The rearrangement joins TRBV2 to TRBJ1-2; weak D call: TRBD1 (5 bases). Looked up from germline, CDR1 is SNHLY and CDR2 is FYNNEI. V was shortened by 6 bases and J by 2 bases, with 7 bases between the two germline ends. This CDR3 region has 12 residues. CDR3 in DNA: TGTGCCAGCAGGGGGGGGAACTATGGCTACACCTTC. Protein: CASRGGNYGYTF.

J is TRBJ2-1 and V is TRBV5-3; TRBD2 agrees at 12 bases. Being an ORF, TRBV5-3 has a function that is uncertain. V shed 3 bases, J shed 6 bases, and the junction held 7 bases outside the gene matches. This CDR3 is 16 amino acids long. The CDR3: CARSWVGLAGCNEQFF. The CDR3 DNA reads TGTGCCAGAAGCTGGGTGGGACTAGCGGGCTGCAATGAGCAGTTCTTC.

This CDR3 is CSDRTGGSYGYTF. The CDR3 DNA reads as TGCAGCGATCGGACAGGGGGCAGCTATGGCTACACCTTC. The V and J genes are TRBV29-1 and TRBJ1-2, with 11 bases matching TRBD1. CDR3 length equals 13 residues. V shed 7 bases, J shed 4 bases, and the junction held 5 bases outside the gene matches. From germline, CDR1 is SQVTM and CDR2 ANQGSEA.

The table lists this clone with a few counts. J is TRBJ2-5 and V is TRBV27, with 8 bases identical to TRBD2. The V and J ends lost 7 bases and 7 bases, in that order; junction bases with no gene match: 14. The CDR3 loop spans 15 amino acids. Germline assignment: CDR1 MNHEY and CDR2 SMNVEV (reference sequence). The CDR3 loop is CASTPLAGPPGTQYF. For the CDR3, the DNA is TGTGCCAGCACCCCCTTAGCGGGGCCGCCGGGGACCCAGTACTTC.